This passage covers 31 T cell receptor beta chains from one sample sequenced in a study of OX40 agonist ivuxolimab in advanced cancers. Clones were read by immunoSEQ multiplex PCR, and TCRdb kept only the in-frame ones, dropping some. Of 45,000 to 65,000 clones listed, 75% to 90% were seen once; the top ten hold around 1.8%. The sequenced sample was CD4+ or CD8+ T cells sorted from blood, obtained in a trial of the OX40 agonist ivuxolimab. Receptors were obtained from an adult with an advanced solid tumor such as melanoma, head and neck, liver or kidney cancer.

The chain uses TRBV11-2 and TRBJ2-5, with D unclear. The CDR3 length is 13 residues. CDR1 is SGHAT and CDR2 is FQNNGV in the germline V gene. V was clipped by 8 bases and J by 1 base, with 11 bases between them. For the CDR3, the DNA is TGTGCCAGCCGTAGGATAAGCCAAGAGACCCAGTACTTC. Residues: CASRRISQETQYF.

With regard to this clone: The germline gene is not matched at one end of the junction; a read error may be the cause. CDR3 region: CASSVDISHASLGELFF. Here the CDR3 DNA reads TGTGCCAGTAGTGTAGATATTAGCCATGCGTCCCTCGGGGAGCTGTTTTTT. The chain recombines TRBV19 with TRBJ2-2; no definite D call. Germline assignment: CDR1 LNHDA and CDR2 SQIVND (reference sequence). The CDR3 is made up of 17 amino acids. The variable domain in full, completed from reference TRBV19 and TRBJ2-2, reads DGGITQSPKYLFRKEGQNVTLSCEQNLNHDAMYWYRQDPGQGLRLIYYSQIVNDFQKGDIAEGYSVSREKKESFPLTVTSAQKNPTAFYLCASSVDISHASLGELFFGEGSRLTVL.

The chain employs TRBV19 and TRBJ1-5; a possible D gene is TRBD1 (5 bases). Per the germline V gene, CDR1 is LNHDA and CDR2 is SQIVND (reference sequence). The CDR3 loop spans 13 amino acids. V was shortened by 1 base and J by 10 bases, with 11 bases between the two germline ends. The CDR3 loop reads CASSIGIGAPQHF. CDR3 nucleotide sequence: TGTGCCAGTAGTATAGGGATCGGGGCCCCCCAGCATTTT.

The chain joins TRBV5-1 to TRBJ2-7, with 7 bases identical to TRBD1. With 4 bases clipped from V and 2 bases from J, the junction kept 6 bases outside the gene matches. The CDR3 extends over 14 amino acids. Looked up from germline, CDR1 is SGHRS and CDR2 is YFSETQ. Written as DNA, the CDR3 is TGCGCCAGCAGCCTTGAGGGACAGACCTACGAGCAGTACTTC. It is translated as CASSLEGQTYEQYF. The full variable domain, its missing parts supplied by reference TRBV5-1 and TRBJ2-7, is KAGVTQTPRYLIKTRGQQVTLSCSPISGHRSVSWYQQTPGQGLQFLFEYFSETQRNKGNFPGRFSGRQFSNSRSEMNVSTLELGDSALYLCASSLEGQTYEQYFGPGTRLTVT.

The chain recombines TRBV19 with TRBJ2-2; D is perhaps TRBD1 or TRBD2 (5 bases each). This CDR3 is built from 13 residues. The V end lost 5 bases, the J end lost 6 bases, and 10 bases lay between the germline ends. Germline CDR1 reads LNHDA; CDR2 reads SQIVND (reference sequence). CDR3 DNA: TGTGCCAGTAGTGTCAGGGAGCCCGGGGAGCTGTTTTTT. Translated: CASSVREPGELFF.

The V call is TRBV21-1, the J call TRBJ1-1; the D segment call TRBD1 is taken from the table without a DNA check. TRBV21-1 represents a pseudogene. The CDR3 sequence is 14 residues long. CDR3 residues: CASEEGQGHTEAFF. The DNA of the CDR3 is TGTGCCAGCGAAGAGGGACAGGGCCACACTGAAGCTTTCTTT.

This chain links TRBV6-6 with TRBJ2-5; either TRBD1 or TRBD2 may fit D (5 bases each). Per germline, CDR1 MNHNY and CDR2 SVGAGI (reference sequence). CDR3 size: 15 residues. Trimming cost V 9 bases and J 1 base, with 18 bases left between them. The CDR3 DNA reads TGTGCCAGTACCCCCACGGGGCCGAGCCAAGAGACCCAGTACTTC. Protein product: CASTPTGPSQETQYF.

This clone was seen once. V is TRBV28 and J is TRBJ1-2; 7 nucleotides agree with TRBD1. Germline values: CDR1 MDHEN, CDR2 SYDVKM. V lost 5 bases to trimming and J lost 4 bases; unmatched junction nucleotides: 7. The CDR3 loop spans 14 amino acids. The DNA for the CDR3 is TGTGCCAGCAGTACCCAGACAGGGTTCTATGGCTACACCTTC. As protein: CASSTQTGFYGYTF.

This rearrangement joins TRBV28 to TRBJ2-1, with 7 positions matching TRBD2. Germline trimming cut 7 bases from V and 4 bases from J; bases unmatched to any gene: 13. Germline V gene data show CDR1 as MDHEN and CDR2 as SYDVKM. CDR3 length: 16 amino acids. The CDR3 DNA follows: TGTGCCAGCACCCCTCCGTATAGCGGGTGGTACAATGAGCAGTTCTTC. This codes for CASTPPYSGWYNEQFF. Full variable domain (rest looked up from reference TRBV28 and TRBJ2-1): DVKVTQSSRYLVKRTGEKVFLECVQDMDHENMFWYRQDPGLGLRLIYFSYDVKMKEKGDIPEGYSVSREKKERFSLILESASTNQTSMYLCASTPPYSGWYNEQFFGPGTRLTVL.

In this sample, this clone turned up a few times. The V and J genes are TRBV29-1 and TRBJ2-7; 9 bases map to TRBD1. The trim removed 6 bases at V and 4 bases at J, leaving 7 bases unmatched. The CDR3 length is 13 residues. Germline V gives CDR1 SQVTM, CDR2 ANQGSEA. The CDR3 spells CSVLTGGGYEQYF. For the CDR3, the DNA is TGCAGCGTACTAACAGGGGGCGGGTACGAGCAGTACTTC.

In DNA, the CDR3 is TGTGCCAGCAGTGACACTAGACAGGGTCGTGGCTACACCTTC. Protein: CASSDTRQGRGYTF. The chain employs TRBV6-1 and TRBJ1-2, with 7 bases lining up with TRBD1. Per the germline V gene, CDR1 is MNHNS and CDR2 is SASEGT. CDR3 size: 14 residues. With 3 bases clipped from V and 7 bases from J, the junction kept 8 bases outside the gene matches.

Here the CDR3 reads CASSAQGESYEQYV. The CDR3 DNA follows: TGTGCCAGCAGTGCACAGGGAGAATCCTACGAGCAGTACGTC. This chain joins TRBV2 and TRBJ2-7; D is possibly TRBD1 (6 bases). The CDR3 runs 14 residues. V lost 4 bases and J 1 base, leaving 11 bases between the germline ends. Germline lookup yields CDR1 SNHLY and CDR2 FYNNEI.

This clone came up a few times. This chain connects TRBV7-7 to TRBJ2-1; D uncertain. Germline values: CDR1 SSHAT, CDR2 FNYEAQ (reference sequence). V lost 5 bases and J lost 8, with 13 bases in between. The CDR3 is made up of 13 amino acids. For the CDR3, the DNA is TGTGCCAGCAGCCCACTCGGTCCACATGAGCAGTTCTTC. Translated, it gives CASSPLGPHEQFF.

The J gene is TRBJ1-4, the V gene TRBV5-4; the D gene is possibly TRBD1 (5 bases). The length of the CDR3 is 16 residues. V was shortened by 7 bases and J by 1 base, with 17 bases between the two germline ends. Germline V gene sequence: CDR1 SGHNT, CDR2 YYREEE (reference sequence). CDR3 nucleotide sequence: TGTGCCAGCTCCTTGGACCCCGGGGGAACTAATGAAAAACTGTTTTTT. Amino acids: CASSLDPGGTNEKLFF.

This clone was seen a single time. The V and J genes are TRBV28 and TRBJ1-5, with unresolved D. This CDR3 spans 13 amino acids. Germline V lookup: CDR1 MDHEN, CDR2 SYDVKM. The V end lost 4 bases, the J end lost 4 bases, and 8 bases lay between the germline ends. The CDR3 protein is CASSSGRNQPQHF. Here the CDR3 DNA reads TGTGCCAGCAGTTCAGGTAGGAATCAGCCCCAGCATTTT.

This chain uses TRBV7-2 with TRBJ2-5, with 11 bases identical to TRBD2. Germline lookup yields CDR1 SGHTA and CDR2 FQGNSA. The CDR3 runs 16 residues. J was trimmed by 5 bases and V by 0 bases; bases with no gene match: 5. The CDR3 is CASSLALAGGPETQYF. The DNA for the CDR3 is TGTGCCAGCAGCTTAGCATTAGCGGGGGGGCCTGAGACCCAGTACTTC.

This chain's CDR3 is CASSARQPGEQFF. In DNA, the CDR3 is TGTGCCAGCAGTGCCAGACAGCCTGGTGAGCAGTTCTTC. The V gene is TRBV25-1, the J gene TRBJ2-1; maybe TRBD1 (5 bases). The CDR3 extends over 13 amino acids. Trimming stripped 4 bases from V and 9 bases from J, with 13 bases between. The V gene's germline CDR1 is MGHDK and CDR2 SYGVNS.

V usage is TRBV19 and J usage is TRBJ2-3; 12 nucleotides line up with TRBD2. The V segment lost 3 bases and the J segment 2 bases; nucleotides outside the gene matches: 9. Germline CDR1 is LNHDA and CDR2 is SQIVND (reference sequence). This CDR3 has 18 residues. The CDR3 region has the DNA TGTGCCAGTAGTATGGATGGACTAGCGGGGCGTTCCACAGATACGCAGTATTTT. This gives the protein CASSMDGLAGRSTDTQYF. Full variable domain (outside the CDR3, taken from reference TRBV19 and TRBJ2-3): DGGITQSPKYLFRKEGQNVTLSCEQNLNHDAMYWYRQDPGQGLRLIYYSQIVNDFQKGDIAEGYSVSREKKESFPLTVTSAQKNPTAFYLCASSMDGLAGRSTDTQYFGPGTRLTVL.

This chain uses TRBV18 with TRBJ1-5, with 7 bases lining up with TRBD1. Germline CDR1 reads KGHSH; CDR2 reads LQKENI. The CDR3 contains 15 residues. Germline trimming cut 6 bases from V and 3 bases from J; bases unmatched to any gene: 8. The CDR3 DNA is TGTGCCAGCTCGCTATCGACAGGGAACAATCAGCCCCAGCATTTT. It translates to CASSLSTGNNQPQHF.

The chain couples TRBV4-2 to TRBJ2-5; perhaps D is TRBD1 or TRBD2 (7 bases each). Trimming left V 5 bases short and J 0 bases short, with 22 bases between. Per the germline V gene, CDR1 is LGHNA and CDR2 is YNFKEQ. The CDR3 spans 18 residues. The CDR3 sequence: CASSLQGGLSGYQETQYF. CDR3 coding DNA: TGTGCCAGCAGCTTGCAAGGGGGCCTTAGCGGGTACCAAGAGACCCAGTACTTC.

The chain employs TRBV5-8 and TRBJ1-5; 7 bases are a match to TRBD1. Germline loops: CDR1 SGHTS, CDR2 YDEGEE. With V trimmed by 1 base and J by 4 bases, 8 bases remained unmatched. There are 16 residues in the CDR3. The CDR3 is CASSLMRGQGNQPQHF. DNA for the CDR3: TGTGCCAGCAGCTTGATGAGGGGGCAGGGAAATCAGCCCCAGCATTTT. The full variable domain, completed using reference TRBV5-8 and TRBJ1-5, is EAGVTQSPTHLIKTRGQQATLRCSPISGHTSVYWYQQALGLGLQFLLWYDEGEERNRGNFPPRFSGRQFPNYSSELNVNALELEDSALYLCASSLMRGQGNQPQHFGDGTRLSIL.

The genes are TRBV11-3 and TRBJ2-5; D gene uncertain. V shed 1 base and J shed 5 bases, with 8 bases lying between them. The CDR3 length is 13 residues. Germline CDR1 and CDR2: SGHNT and YENEEA. In nucleotides, the CDR3 is TGTGCCAGCAGCTTAGGTCTCGGGGAGACCCAGTACTTC. Residues: CASSLGLGETQYF.

This chain joins TRBV5-1 and TRBJ1-4, with a weak D call TRBD1 (5 bases). Germline assignment: CDR1 SGHRS and CDR2 YFSETQ. Trimming cost V 2 bases and J 7 bases, with 12 bases left between them. This CDR3 contains 14 residues. For the CDR3, the DNA is TGCGCCAGCAGCTTAGGTAGGGGAGGTGAAAAACTGTTTTTT. Protein sequence: CASSLGRGGEKLFF. Combining the CDR3 with reference TRBV5-1 and TRBJ1-4 gives the whole variable domain KAGVTQTPRYLIKTRGQQVTLSCSPISGHRSVSWYQQTPGQGLQFLFEYFSETQRNKGNFPGRFSGRQFSNSRSEMNVSTLELGDSALYLCASSLGRGGEKLFFGSGTQLSVL.

The V call is TRBV4-1, the J call TRBJ2-7; 10 nucleotides agree with TRBD1. This CDR3 region has 15 residues. With 5 bases clipped from V and 1 base from J, the junction kept 5 bases outside the gene matches. CDR1 MGHRA and CDR2 YSYEKL come from the germline V gene. The CDR3 reads CASSYGQGESYEQYF. DNA of the CDR3: TGCGCCAGCAGCTATGGACAGGGGGAATCCTACGAGCAGTACTTC.

This clone has a single count. The chain links TRBV5-1 to TRBJ2-3; D might be TRBD2 (5 bases). There are 13 residues in the CDR3. V lost 4 bases and J lost 5, with 11 bases in between. CDR1 SGHRS and CDR2 YFSETQ come from the germline V gene. The CDR3 sequence: CASSPEGGDTQYF. CDR3 nucleotide sequence: TGCGCCAGCAGCCCCGAGGGTGGAGATACGCAGTATTTT.

This clone appeared a few times. The V gene is TRBV19, the J gene TRBJ2-4; 9 bases map to TRBD1. This CDR3 comprises 17 residues. Germline trimming cut 5 bases from V and 0 bases from J; bases unmatched to any gene: 8. Looked up from germline, CDR1 is LNHDA and CDR2 is SQIVND (reference sequence). The CDR3 is CASSSGQGRLAKNIQYF. In DNA, the CDR3 is TGTGCCAGTAGTTCCGGACAGGGGCGTTTAGCCAAAAACATTCAGTACTTC.

This rearrangement joins TRBV13 to TRBJ2-7, with TRBD2 matching 12 bases. The CDR3 is made up of 17 amino acids. Germline V gene sequence: CDR1 PRHDT, CDR2 FYEKMQ (reference sequence). The trim removed 3 bases at V and 0 bases at J, leaving 6 bases unmatched. CDR3 sequence (DNA): TGTGCCAGCAGCTTCCGGACTAGCGGGGCGAGCTCCTACGAGCAGTACGTC. Translation gives CASSFRTSGASSYEQYV.

This clone has just one count. The chain joins TRBV19 to TRBJ2-5; 10 nucleotides agree with TRBD2. The DNA end lines up better with TRBJ2-7; the J call may be wrong. From germline, CDR1 is LNHDA and CDR2 SQIVND (reference sequence). This CDR3 comprises 17 residues. The CDR3, as DNA: TGTGCCAGTAGTCTTCAAGCTAGCGGGAGAGGGCCCTACGAGCAGTACTTC. Translating gives CASSLQASGRGPYEQYF.

The table lists this clone with a few counts. The chain couples TRBV5-1 to TRBJ2-7, with D perhaps assigned TRBD1 or TRBD2 (6 bases each). Germline CDR1 and CDR2: SGHRS and YFSETQ. The CDR3 sequence is 13 residues long. Trimming pared 6 bases from V and 6 bases from J, leaving 16 bases between. This CDR3 is CASTLEGGLEQYF. DNA for the CDR3: TGCGCCAGCACTCTTGAGGGGGGTCTCGAGCAGTACTTC.

In this sample, this clone turned up a few times. The CDR3 region has the DNA TGTGCCAGCAGTCCCTCACAGACGACCTTCACTGAAGCTTTCTTT. Translated: CASSPSQTTFTEAFF. This rearrangement joins TRBV27 to TRBJ1-1; D remains unclear. The V end was cut by 5 bases, the J end by 4 bases, with 17 bases between. This CDR3 comprises 15 residues. CDR1 and CDR2 (germline): MNHEY, SMNVEV (reference sequence).

This sequence joins TRBV23-1 and TRBJ1-2, with 7 nucleotides matching TRBD1. Being an ORF, TRBV23-1 has a function that is uncertain. The CDR3 totals 12 residues. The ends lost 8 bases at V and 13 bases at J; junction bases unmatched: 13. The CDR3 loop reads CASPHDSTGFTF. The CDR3 DNA sequence: TGCGCCAGCCCTCATGACTCGACAGGGTTCACCTTC.